The 27 T cell receptor beta chains presented below share a single source sample, sequenced in a study of regulatory T cells in long-lasting Graves disease. Through Arm-PCR of CDR3 regions and iRepertoire HTBI primers, TCR beta libraries were built. One entry per CDR3 protein, called by TCRdb with MiXCR from the multiplex PCR reads. Among 410,000 or so distinct CDR3 sequences listed, under 15% were seen once. Stated time point: newly diagnosed GD, antithyroid drugs for less than 3 months. PBMCs were the source of the RNA used for TCR sequencing. This sample also appeared in a second study, on T cells in Graves' hyperthyroidism and ophthalmopathy.

This specimen was peripheral blood mononuclear cells (PBMCs), taken at new diagnosis, from a patient treated with antithyroid drugs. Receptor source: a woman aged 25-40 years with Graves disease.

At least ten counts were recorded for this clonotype. This sequence joins TRBV12-3 or TRBV12-4 and TRBJ1-3, with D perhaps TRBD1 (5 bases). The CDR3 runs 12 residues. Trimming stripped 8 bases from V and 4 bases from J, with 9 bases between. This chain's CDR3 is CASPDSGNTIYF. For the CDR3, the DNA is TGTGCCAGCCCCGACAGCGGAAACACCATATATTTT.

This clonotype came up many times. The V and J genes are TRBV11-2 and TRBJ2-4; D is perhaps TRBD2 (6 bases). The CDR3 contains 14 residues. Germline V lookup: CDR1 SGHAT, CDR2 FQNNGV. Trimming removed 8 bases at V and 3 bases at J, with 14 bases between. CDR3 coding DNA: TGTGCCAGCGGAAGTCCTAGCGACAAAAACATTCAGTACTTC. Translation gives CASGSPSDKNIQYF. The whole variable domain, remainder taken from reference TRBV11-2 and TRBJ2-4, is EAGVAQSPRYKIIEKRQSVAFWCNPISGHATLYWYQQILGQGPKLLIQFQNNGVVDDSQLPKDRFSAERLKGVDSTLKIQPAKLEDSAVYLCASGSPSDKNIQYFGAGTRLSVL.

This clonotype was observed at least ten times. The rearrangement links TRBV3-1 to TRBJ2-1; D remains unclear. This CDR3 is built from 14 residues. Germline V gene data show CDR1 as LGHDT and CDR2 as YNNKEL (reference sequence). V lost 0 bases to trimming and J lost 4 bases, with 7 bases between them. In DNA form, the CDR3 reads TGTGCCAGCAGCCAAGACAAGGGTTACAATGAGCAGTTCTTC. This encodes CASSQDKGYNEQFF.

The chain joins TRBV18 to TRBJ1-5; D unclear. Germline V gives CDR1 KGHSH, CDR2 LQKENI. V lost 3 bases and J 2 bases, leaving 17 bases between the germline ends. This CDR3 contains 17 residues. CDR3 nucleotides: TGTGCCAGCTCACCCAAAAACGGGTCGTTGGGCAATCAGCCCCAGCATTTT. It is translated as CASSPKNGSLGNQPQHF.

This clonotype was detected many times. The chain links TRBV2 to TRBJ2-3; 14 positions match TRBD2. The CDR3 is 17 residues long. CDR1 is SNHLY, CDR2 FYNNEI, per germline. J gave up 2 bases and V 8 bases, and 9 bases lay outside the gene matches. CDR3 in amino acids: CASRATSGRVTTDTQYF. CDR3 DNA: TGTGCCAGCCGCGCGACTAGCGGGAGGGTTACCACAGATACGCAGTATTTT.

The chain combines TRBV29-1 with TRBJ2-7; the D gene is possibly TRBD2 (6 bases). There are 13 residues in the CDR3. Looked up from germline, CDR1 is SQVTM and CDR2 is ANQGSEA. With 1 base removed from V and 3 bases from J, the gap between germline ends came to 10 bases. This CDR3 reads CSVEAGVDYEQYF. The CDR3 region has the DNA TGCAGCGTTGAAGCGGGGGTCGACTACGAGCAGTACTTC.

This clonotype was observed many times. The rearrangement uses TRBV27 and TRBJ2-3, with 8 positions matching TRBD2. Germline V CDR1 and CDR2: MNHEY, SMNVEV (reference sequence). This CDR3 region has 17 residues. Unmatched junction bases numbered 5, after V lost 0 bases and J lost 0 bases. CDR3 sequence reads: CASSLSTSVYSTDTQYF. The CDR3 nucleotides read TGTGCCAGCAGTTTATCGACTAGCGTTTACAGCACAGATACGCAGTATTTT.

The chain links TRBV14 to TRBJ2-7; 12 nucleotides align to TRBD1. This CDR3 has 15 residues. Germline V gives CDR1 SGHDN, CDR2 FVKESK. V lost 4 bases to trimming and J lost 7 bases; unmatched junction nucleotides: 8. In DNA, the CDR3 is TGTGCCAGCAGCCCATCGGGACAGGGGGCGAGGGAGCAGTACTTC. It is translated as CASSPSGQGAREQYF.

This clonotype was seen repeatedly, ten times or more. The rearrangement uses TRBV12-3 or TRBV12-4 and TRBJ2-3; TRBD1 matches at 10 bases. The CDR3 covers 14 residues. Losses at the gene ends were 6 bases for V and 4 bases for J; bases not matched to a gene: 4. This CDR3 is CASSSGQGSDTQYF. CDR3 nucleotide sequence: TGTGCCAGCAGCTCGGGACAGGGGTCAGATACGCAGTATTTT.

This clonotype was seen many times. This sequence joins TRBV7-9 and TRBJ2-7; D might be TRBD1 (6 bases). Trimming pared 0 bases from V and 6 bases from J, leaving 12 bases between. Germline-derived CDR1 and CDR2 are SEHNR and FQNEAQ (reference sequence). The CDR3 covers 14 residues. As DNA, the CDR3 is TGTGCCAGCAGCTTAGCGCGAGCAGGGGCCGAGCAGTACTTC. Its translation: CASSLARAGAEQYF. The variable domain in full, completed from reference TRBV7-9 and TRBJ2-7, reads DTGVSQNPRHKITKRGQNVTFRCDPISEHNRLYWYRQTLGQGPEFLTYFQNEAQLEKSRLLSDRFSAERPKGSFSTLEIQRTEQGDSAMYLCASSLARAGAEQYFGPGTRLTVT.

This clonotype occurred many times. This rearrangement joins TRBV20-1 to TRBJ2-2; 7 nucleotides agree with TRBD1. The CDR3 has 16 amino acids. CDR1 is DFQATT and CDR2 is SNEGSKA in the germline V gene (reference sequence). V shed 3 bases and J 2 bases; nucleotides not matched to a gene: 9. CDR3 nucleotide sequence: TGCAGTGCTAGCCCCTCGGGGACAGCCAACACCGGGGAGCTGTTTTTT. Translated, it gives CSASPSGTANTGELFF.

Of note for this clonotype: With a much larger clone just one base away, this may be a read error. The genes are TRBV28 and TRBJ2-4; 10 bases fit TRBD2. This CDR3 contains 15 residues. The junction had 12 bases not matched to a gene; V was cut back by 3 bases and J by 13 bases. Per germline, CDR1 MDHEN and CDR2 SYDVKM. The CDR3 DNA is TGTGCCAGCAGTTTCCTAGCGGGAGCGTGGAATGAGCAGTACTTC. Protein: CASSFLAGAWNEQYF.

This clonotype was found many times. CDR3 amino acids: CASSFSTRERFPNEQFF. For the CDR3, the DNA is TGTGCCAGCAGTTTCTCGACCCGGGAGAGGTTCCCCAATGAGCAGTTCTTC. This chain uses TRBV2 with TRBJ2-1; possible D gene TRBD2, 6 bases. This CDR3 is built from 17 residues. V gave up 5 bases and J gave up 6 bases, with 23 bases separating them. Per germline, CDR1 SNHLY and CDR2 FYNNEI.

This clonotype was picked up many times. The rearrangement links TRBV29-1 to TRBJ2-3; D gene ambiguous. Per the germline V gene, CDR1 is SQVTM and CDR2 is ANQGSEA. V was trimmed by 3 bases and J by 2 bases, leaving 12 bases between them. The CDR3 spans 14 residues. CDR3 nucleotides: TGCAGCGTTGATTCAAGGAGACCCACAGATACGCAGTATTTT. This encodes CSVDSRRPTDTQYF.

The rearrangement joins TRBV9 to TRBJ2-2; D unclear. Trimming stripped 0 bases from V and 1 base from J, with 7 bases between. Germline CDR1 reads SGDLS; CDR2 reads YYNGEE. The CDR3 is 15 amino acids. The CDR3 DNA follows: TGTGCCAGCAGCGTAGGGTACAAGAACACCGGGGAGCTGTTTTTT. This sequence encodes CASSVGYKNTGELFF.

This clonotype was seen repeatedly, ten times or more. This chain links TRBV20-1 with TRBJ2-7; D perhaps matches TRBD1 (5 bases). This CDR3 contains 12 residues. Germline loops: CDR1 DFQATT, CDR2 SNEGSKA (reference sequence). V lost 3 bases and J lost 0, with 6 bases in between. This CDR3 is CSARDNSYEQYF. The CDR3 nucleotides read TGCAGTGCTAGGGACAACTCCTACGAGCAGTACTTC.

This clonotype was counted many times. The chain has TRBV27 and TRBJ2-3; D not certain. The CDR3 contains 16 residues. V dropped 5 bases and J dropped 0 bases, with 15 bases sitting between them. Germline V CDR1 and CDR2: MNHEY, SMNVEV (reference sequence). CDR3 in DNA: TGTGCCAGCAGTCCCTTCTGGGGTTCTAGCACAGATACGCAGTATTTT. Translating gives CASSPFWGSSTDTQYF.

This clonotype was counted at least ten times. V is TRBV11-2 and J is TRBJ2-7; TRBD1 matches at 9 bases. The CDR3 length is 15 residues. V shed 5 bases and J 3 bases; nucleotides not matched to a gene: 8. Germline CDR1 reads SGHAT; CDR2 reads FQNNGV. CDR3: CASSPAGTGSYEQYF. The CDR3 bases are TGTGCCAGCAGCCCCGCCGGGACAGGGAGCTACGAGCAGTACTTC.

This clonotype was found many times. The chain is built from TRBV6-2 or TRBV6-3 and TRBJ2-5; 11 nucleotides agree with TRBD2. The CDR3 covers 16 residues. The germline V gene has CDR1 MNHEY and CDR2 SVGEGT. The V and J ends lost 6 bases and 5 bases, in that order; junction bases with no gene match: 11. As DNA, the CDR3 is TGTGCCAGCAGCCCTTCGGATGCTAGCGGGAGGGAGACCCAGTACTTC. Its translation: CASSPSDASGRETQYF.

This clonotype has ten or more counts. This chain joins TRBV7-9 and TRBJ1-6; no clear D. The CDR3 consists of 15 residues. Germline V lookup: CDR1 SEHNR, CDR2 FQNEAQ (reference sequence). Between the trimmed V and J ends, which lost 1 base and 5 bases, there was a span of 9 bases. The CDR3: CASSLGVSDNSPLHF. CDR3 in DNA: TGTGCCAGCAGCTTAGGTGTTTCGGATAATTCACCCCTCCACTTT. Variable domain in full (rest from reference TRBV7-9 and TRBJ1-6): DTGVSQNPRHKITKRGQNVTFRCDPISEHNRLYWYRQTLGQGPEFLTYFQNEAQLEKSRLLSDRFSAERPKGSFSTLEIQRTEQGDSAMYLCASSLGVSDNSPLHFGNGTRLTVT.

At least ten counts were recorded for this clonotype. V usage is TRBV9 and J usage is TRBJ2-3; possible D gene TRBD1, 7 bases. CDR3 length: 16 amino acids. V was cut by 3 bases and J by 2 bases, with 16 bases left in between. From germline, CDR1 is SGDLS and CDR2 YYNGEE. The CDR3 loop reads CASSAQAGQNTDTQYF. DNA for the CDR3: TGTGCCAGCAGCGCCCAGGCGGGACAGAACACAGATACGCAGTATTTT.

This clonotype has just a few counts. In DNA, the CDR3 is TGCGCCAGCACCATAGACGACTCCTACAATGAGCAGTTCTTC. It yields the protein CASTIDDSYNEQFF. The rearrangement links TRBV5-1 to TRBJ2-1; D uncertain. Germline CDR1 and CDR2: SGHRS and YFSETQ. The V gene lost 6 bases and the J gene lost 0 bases, with 10 bases spanning the gap. The CDR3 is 14 residues long.

This clonotype was observed many times. V gene TRBV12-3 or TRBV12-4 combines with J gene TRBJ2-1; 7 nucleotides match TRBD2. The CDR3 consists of 16 residues. V lost 5 bases, J lost 7 bases, and 14 bases stayed unmatched. DNA for the CDR3: TGTGCCAGCAGTCCCCCTCGGGACTACCAGACTAATGAGCAGTTCTTC. Its translation is CASSPPRDYQTNEQFF.

This clonotype was observed at least ten times. The gene calls are TRBV30 and TRBJ1-4; a weak D match, TRBD1 (5 bases). V shed 0 bases and J shed 7 bases, with 12 bases lying between them. CDR3 length equals 14 residues. Germline lookup yields CDR1 GTSNPN and CDR2 SVGIG (reference sequence). CDR3 coding DNA: TGTGCCTGGAGTGTACGGGGACTAGGTGAAAAACTGTTTTTT. This codes for CAWSVRGLGEKLFF.

In this sample, this clonotype turned up many times. This chain connects TRBV12-3 or TRBV12-4 to TRBJ2-1, with 11 bases that match TRBD2. The CDR3 loop spans 14 amino acids. The V gene end was trimmed by 5 bases and the J gene end by 8 bases; junction bases not matched to a gene: 5. CDR3 amino acids: CASSPRTSGYEQFF. The CDR3 nucleotides read TGTGCCAGCAGTCCACGGACTAGCGGGTATGAGCAGTTCTTC.

This clonotype was recorded many times. The rearrangement joins TRBV5-1 to TRBJ2-3; 7 nucleotides match TRBD2. CDR3 length: 16 amino acids. Per the germline V gene, CDR1 is SGHRS and CDR2 is YFSETQ. V lost 4 bases to trimming and J lost 0 bases; unmatched junction nucleotides: 8. In DNA form, the CDR3 reads TGCGCCAGCAGCCCCTTCTCGGGAGGTAGCACAGATACGCAGTATTTT. Translation gives CASSPFSGGSTDTQYF.

This clonotype was found many times. V usage is TRBV5-1 and J usage is TRBJ2-1, with D tentatively TRBD2 (6 bases). Germline lookup yields CDR1 SGHRS and CDR2 YFSETQ. The CDR3 is 14 residues long. V was shortened by 5 bases and J by 8 bases, with 17 bases between the two germline ends. Written as DNA, the CDR3 is TGCGCCAGCAGAGTTCGGGGGACCGATGATGAGCAGTTCTTC. This gives the protein CASRVRGTDDEQFF. Drawing the rest from reference TRBV5-1 and TRBJ2-1, the complete variable domain is KAGVTQTPRYLIKTRGQQVTLSCSPISGHRSVSWYQQTPGQGLQFLFEYFSETQRNKGNFPGRFSGRQFSNSRSEMNVSTLELGDSALYLCASRVRGTDDEQFFGPGTRLTVL.